The sequence of this T cell receptor (beta chain) was determined in a study of response to subunit inactivated influenza vaccine. General study results and limits: After each seasonal influenza vaccination, few new T cells are recruited, the authors suggested.

TCRdb reanalysed the RT-PCR reads using MiXCR and keeps one entry per CDR3 protein. Among about 700,000 distinct CDR3 sequences listed, approximately 14% were seen once. V was pared by 4 bases and J by 4 bases, with 17 bases between. This CDR3 has 15 residues. Per germline, CDR1 LGHNA and CDR2 YSLEER. This clonotype occurred many times. The antigen is not known. The receptor's source is a man over 45 who received an inactivated influenza vaccine. The input for sequencing was PBMCs from blood, taken about 11 days after vaccination. The V call is TRBV4-3, the J call TRBJ2-7; TRBD1 or TRBD2 may be the D gene (5 bases each). The CDR3 is CASSPAAGTLYEQYF. DNA for the CDR3: TGCGCCAGCAGCCCCGCGGCCGGGACCCTATACGAGCAGTACTTC.